The 2 T cell receptor beta chains in this list originate from one sample, sequenced in a study of PD-1 blockade in classical Hodgkin lymphoma. Every patient was affected by relapse after autologous stem cell transplantation, while exposure to brentuximab vedotin was not uniform. Generated by immunoSEQ multiplex PCR, the TCRdb table keeps only in-frame clones and is missing some. The sample gives over 25,000 clones, roughly four fifths of which show up once; roughly 11% is in the top ten. Sequenced material: peripheral blood mononuclear cells (PBMCs), taken before the second cycle of nivolumab. These receptors all stem from a human donor with classical Hodgkin lymphoma.

The genes are TRBV5-4 and TRBJ1-1; unclear D gene. Germline CDR1 reads SGHNT; CDR2 reads YYREEE (reference sequence). There are 15 residues in the CDR3. V shed 2 bases and J shed 1 base, with 12 bases lying between them. In DNA, the CDR3 is TGTGCCAGCAGCTTATTTTCTGGCTCGAACACTGAAGCTTTCTTT. It specifies CASSLFSGSNTEAFF.

The chain joins TRBV7-9 to TRBJ1-4; possible D gene TRBD1, 5 bases. The CDR3 totals 16 residues. Germline-derived CDR1 and CDR2 are SEHNR and FQNEAQ (reference sequence). V lost 5 bases and J lost 5, with 18 bases in between. The CDR3 sequence: CASSPPPRGPNEKLFF. The CDR3 nucleotides are TGTGCCAGCAGCCCCCCCCCTAGGGGACCCAATGAAAAACTGTTTTTT.